The 17 T cell receptor beta chains reported below all come from one sample, sequenced in a study of beta chain features in type 1 diabetes. What was sequenced were expressed TCRB transcripts, since all of the isolated RNA had been reverse transcribed. Sequencing was performed with immunoSEQ multiplex PCR; in TCRdb, only in-frame clones are kept and a portion is missing. The table includes 310,000 or so clones, 8% detected once. Sample: central memory CD4+ T cells from blood. The receptors come from a woman aged 18-29 years in good health.

V gene TRBV19 combines with J gene TRBJ2-1, with TRBD2 identical over 8 bases. With V trimmed by 3 bases and J by 9 bases, 7 bases remained unmatched. Germline V gene lookup returns CDR1 LNHDA and CDR2 SQIVND (reference sequence). This CDR3 contains 14 residues. DNA of the CDR3: TGTGCCAGTAGTATCCGATTAGCGGGAACTGAGCAGTTCTTC. It specifies CASSIRLAGTEQFF.

This clone was observed a handful of times. The chain combines TRBV7-2 with TRBJ2-3; D is ambiguous. Trimming took off 2 bases at V and 2 bases at J, with 11 bases between the two ends. The length of the CDR3 is 15 residues. Germline V gene sequence: CDR1 SGHTA, CDR2 FQGNSA. The CDR3 loop reads CASSLSYTHTDTQYF. DNA of the CDR3: TGTGCCAGCAGCTTAAGTTACACCCACACAGATACGCAGTATTTT.

This clone was seen more than once but under ten times. CDR3 sequence reads: CASSLSPANEKLFF. The CDR3 nucleotides are TGTGCCAGCAGTTTATCTCCAGCTAATGAAAAACTGTTTTTT. The chain links TRBV27 to TRBJ1-4; D gene unclear. V was clipped by 0 bases and J by 3 bases, with 5 bases between them. Germline CDR1 MNHEY, CDR2 SMNVEV (reference sequence). This CDR3 comprises 14 residues.

This clone showed up just a few times. V gene TRBV5-1 combines with J gene TRBJ1-1, with a possible D match to TRBD1 (6 bases). V was pared by 4 bases and J by 5 bases, with 15 bases between. This CDR3 is 14 amino acids long. Per germline, CDR1 SGHRS and CDR2 YFSETQ. CDR3 DNA: TGCGCCAGCAGCCTTCGACAGGCAGGGACTGAAGCTTTCTTT. It is translated as CASSLRQAGTEAFF.

This clone showed up just a few times. The chain couples TRBV2 to TRBJ2-1, with 9 bases matching TRBD1. J gave up 3 bases and V 6 bases, and 6 bases lay outside the gene matches. This CDR3 spans 15 amino acids. In germline, CDR1 is SNHLY, CDR2 FYNNEI. CDR3 DNA: TGTGCCAGCAGCCTACAGGGGGCAGACTACAATGAGCAGTTCTTC. This codes for CASSLQGADYNEQFF.

This clone was seen only a few times. CDR3 region: CASSLGTGVYNEQFF. In nucleotides, the CDR3 is TGTGCCAGCAGCTTAGGGACAGGAGTCTACAATGAGCAGTTCTTC. The chain carries TRBV5-4 and TRBJ2-1, with 8 bases matching TRBD1. Germline assignment: CDR1 SGHNT and CDR2 YYREEE (reference sequence). The CDR3 totals 15 residues. After removal of 2 bases from V and 3 bases from J, the junction contained 4 bases not matched to a gene. The full variable domain, completed using reference TRBV5-4 and TRBJ2-1, is ETGVTQSPTHLIKTRGQQVTLRCSSQSGHNTVSWYQQALGQGPQFIFQYYREEENGRGNFPPRFSGLQFPNYSSELNVNALELDDSALYLCASSLGTGVYNEQFFGPGTRLTVL.

The gene calls are TRBV7-9 and TRBJ2-1; TRBD2 matches at 8 bases. With 7 bases clipped from V and 3 bases from J, the junction kept 8 bases outside the gene matches. Per germline, CDR1 SEHNR and CDR2 FQNEAQ (reference sequence). CDR3 length: 15 residues. The CDR3 region is CASISGAGGYNEQFF. The DNA of the CDR3 is TGTGCCAGCATCAGCGGGGCGGGAGGCTACAATGAGCAGTTCTTC.

There are a few counts of this clone. The chain carries TRBV21-1 and TRBJ2-7. TRBV21-1 is a listed pseudogene. This CDR3 is 12 amino acids long. The CDR3 DNA reads TGTGCCAGCAGCCCTGGACCCGACGAGCAGTACTTC. It specifies CASSPGPDEQYF.

The genes are TRBV18 and TRBJ2-1; a possible D gene is TRBD2 (5 bases). Looked up from germline, CDR1 is KGHSH and CDR2 is LQKENI. Trimming shortened V by 2 bases and J by 0 bases, and 5 bases separated the two germline ends. This CDR3 spans 14 amino acids. The CDR3 loop is CASSPTSSYNEQFF. CDR3 nucleotides: TGTGCCAGCTCACCAACTAGCTCCTACAATGAGCAGTTCTTC.

This clone came up a few times. The chain recombines TRBV7-9 with TRBJ2-3; TRBD2 agrees at 11 bases. Losses at the gene ends were 6 bases for V and 3 bases for J; bases not matched to a gene: 5. The CDR3 is made up of 15 amino acids. Per germline, CDR1 SEHNR and CDR2 FQNEAQ (reference sequence). The CDR3 DNA follows: TGTGCCAGCAGTCAGACTAGCGGGGCTACAGATACGCAGTATTTT. Its translation: CASSQTSGATDTQYF.

V and J are TRBV27 and TRBJ2-1, with D perhaps TRBD2 (5 bases). The CDR3 is 16 amino acids. CDR1 is MNHEY and CDR2 is SMNVEV in the germline V gene (reference sequence). Between the trimmed V and J ends, which lost 5 bases and 1 base, there was a span of 15 bases. CDR3 sequence reads: CASSQTNPLSYNEQFF. As DNA, the CDR3 is TGTGCCAGCAGTCAGACTAACCCCTTATCCTACAATGAGCAGTTCTTC.

This clone was counted between two and nine times. The rearrangement uses TRBV7-9 and TRBJ2-4, with 7 bases that match TRBD1. This CDR3 comprises 14 residues. Germline lookup yields CDR1 SEHNR and CDR2 FQNEAQ (reference sequence). The ends lost 4 bases at V and 7 bases at J; junction bases unmatched: 7. CDR3 DNA sequence: TGTGCCAGCAGCTACAGGGGCAAGGGTAACATTCAGTACTTC. Its translation is CASSYRGKGNIQYF. Together with reference TRBV7-9 and TRBJ2-4, the CDR3 gives the full variable domain: DTGVSQNPRHKITKRGQNVTFRCDPISEHNRLYWYRQTLGQGPEFLTYFQNEAQLEKSRLLSDRFSAERPKGSFSTLEIQRTEQGDSAMYLCASSYRGKGNIQYFGAGTRLSVL.

This clone was seen a few times. The chain couples TRBV7-9 to TRBJ1-4; 8 bases align to TRBD1. The CDR3 is made up of 15 amino acids. V trimming: 5 bases; J trimming: 4 bases; junction bases outside the gene matches: 6. Germline CDR1 SEHNR, CDR2 FQNEAQ (reference sequence). The CDR3 nucleotides read TGTGCCAGCAGCCCTGTGACAGGGGTTAATGAAAAACTGTTTTTT. Its protein product is CASSPVTGVNEKLFF.

Only a few counts were recorded for this clone. The chain joins TRBV5-1 to TRBJ2-5, with TRBD1 matching over 8 bases. CDR3 size: 14 residues. The germline V gene has CDR1 SGHRS and CDR2 YFSETQ. Trimming cost V 6 bases and J 3 bases; bases outside gene matches: 7. CDR3 region: CASKRQGPEETQYF. DNA for the CDR3: TGCGCCAGCAAGAGACAGGGGCCCGAAGAGACCCAGTACTTC.

The V gene is TRBV10-2, the J gene TRBJ2-5, with no clear D. V was clipped by 0 bases and J by 7 bases, with 9 bases between them. The CDR3 spans 13 residues. Germline V CDR1 and CDR2: WSHSY, SAAADI. In nucleotides, the CDR3 is TGCGCCAGCAGTGAGTCCCCCTTTGGGACCCAGTACTTC. This gives the protein CASSESPFGTQYF.

The V and J genes are TRBV7-2 and TRBJ2-4, with D perhaps matching TRBD1 (6 bases). V lost 0 bases, J lost 9 bases, and 12 bases lay in between. The CDR3 is 14 residues long. CDR1 SGHTA and CDR2 FQGNSA come from the germline V gene. CDR3 nucleotides: TGTGCCAGCAGCTTAGCATACAGGGCAGGCATTCAGTACTTC. Translating it yields CASSLAYRAGIQYF.

The rearrangement links TRBV9 to TRBJ2-1; 8 bases map to TRBD2. The length of the CDR3 is 14 residues. Germline V gives CDR1 SGDLS, CDR2 YYNGEE. V dropped 6 bases and J dropped 6; count of bases not matched to a gene: 8. The DNA of the CDR3 is TGTGCCAGCACCGCGGGAGGTTTAGCCAATGAGCAGTTCTTC. Its translation is CASTAGGLANEQFF.